The source of this TCR beta chain is a study of somatic mutations in cytotoxic T cells in rheumatoid arthritis. Study-wide background: Immediately following diagnosis and ahead of any treatment, patient blood (around 28 ml EDTA) was drawn.

Study results and caveats: Slight TRBV07 underrepresentation in rheumatoid arthritis patients went unadjusted for multiple comparisons.

This clone has a single count. Its matching antigen is unknown. The protocol was immunoSEQ multiplex PCR, while the TCRdb copy is restricted to in-frame clones and leaves out a portion. The sample has about 20,000 clones; almost 85% are singletons. Germline V lookup: CDR1 LNHDA, CDR2 SQIVND (reference sequence). The CDR3 loop spans 15 amino acids. The V gene end was trimmed by 5 bases and the J gene end by 1 base; junction bases not matched to a gene: 7. This chain connects TRBV19 to TRBJ1-1, with 7 positions matching TRBD1. The sequenced sample was CD8+ T cells sorted from blood. The sequence was obtained from an adult with rheumatoid arthritis. This chain's CDR3 is CASSPPGQENTEAFF. The CDR3 DNA reads as TGTGCCAGTAGTCCCCCCGGACAGGAGAACACTGAAGCTTTCTTT.